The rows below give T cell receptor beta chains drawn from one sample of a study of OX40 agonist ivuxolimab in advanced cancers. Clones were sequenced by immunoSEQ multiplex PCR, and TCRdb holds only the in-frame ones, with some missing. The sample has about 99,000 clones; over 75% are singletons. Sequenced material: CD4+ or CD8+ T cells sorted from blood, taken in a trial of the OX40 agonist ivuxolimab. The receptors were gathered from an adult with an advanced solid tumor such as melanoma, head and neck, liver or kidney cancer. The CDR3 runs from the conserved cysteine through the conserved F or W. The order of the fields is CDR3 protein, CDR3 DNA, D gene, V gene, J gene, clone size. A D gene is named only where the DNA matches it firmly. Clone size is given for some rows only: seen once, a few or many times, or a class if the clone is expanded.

CDR3 protein: CASSPRRDNEQFF
CDR3 DNA: TGTGCCAGCTCACCACGGAGAGACAATGAGCAGTTCTTC
D gene: .
V gene: TRBV18
J gene: TRBJ2-1
clone size: .

CDR3 protein: CASSFSPRGNTEAFF
CDR3 DNA: TGTGCCAGCAGTTTTAGTCCCAGGGGGAACACTGAAGCTTTCTTT
D gene: .
V gene: TRBV27
J gene: TRBJ1-1
clone size: .

CDR3 protein: CASSDPVYGYTF
CDR3 DNA: TGTGCCAGCAGTGATCCTGTTTATGGCTACACCTTC
D gene: .
V gene: TRBV25-1
J gene: TRBJ1-2
clone size: .

CDR3 protein: CSVKKRDPANTGELFF
CDR3 DNA: TGCAGCGTTAAAAAACGTGATCCCGCGAACACCGGGGAGCTGTTTTTT
D gene: .
V gene: TRBV29-1
J gene: TRBJ2-2
clone size: .

CDR3 protein: CASSQDGKSSYTF
CDR3 DNA: TGTGCCAGCAGCCAGGACGGAAAATCGTCGTACACCTTC
D gene: .
V gene: TRBV5-6
J gene: TRBJ1-2
clone size: once

CDR3 protein: CASSPGPHVYNEQFF
CDR3 DNA: TGTGCCAGCAGCCCAGGACCTCACGTCTACAATGAGCAGTTCTTC
D gene: .
V gene: TRBV6-5
J gene: TRBJ2-1
clone size: .

CDR3 protein: CASSLRGDQPQHF
CDR3 DNA: TGTGCCAGCAGCTTAAGAGGAGATCAGCCCCAGCATTTT
D gene: .
V gene: TRBV11-2
J gene: TRBJ1-5
clone size: .

CDR3 protein: CASRGDGNQPQHF
CDR3 DNA: TGTGCCAGCAGAGGGGACGGCAATCAGCCCCAGCATTTT
D gene: .
V gene: TRBV6-5
J gene: TRBJ1-5
clone size: .

CDR3 protein: CATSRAPNVNYGYTF
CDR3 DNA: TGTGCCACCAGCAGGGCCCCAAACGTTAACTATGGCTACACCTTC
D gene: .
V gene: TRBV15
J gene: TRBJ1-2
clone size: .

CDR3 protein: CASSPNVGNQPQHF
CDR3 DNA: TGTGCCAGCTCACCAAACGTTGGCAATCAGCCCCAGCATTTT
D gene: .
V gene: TRBV18
J gene: TRBJ1-5
clone size: .

CDR3 protein: CATSRARQGGSYEQYF
CDR3 DNA: TGTGCCACCAGCAGAGCGCGACAGGGGGGCTCCTACGAGCAGTACTTC
D gene: TRBD1
V gene: TRBV15
J gene: TRBJ2-7
clone size: .

CDR3 protein: CASSGEGEQFF
CDR3 DNA: TGTGCCAGCAGTGGGGAGGGTGAGCAGTTCTTC
D gene: TRBD2
V gene: TRBV2
J gene: TRBJ2-1
clone size: .

CDR3 protein: CASQDGVRHTEAFF
CDR3 DNA: TGTGCCAGCCAAGACGGGGTCCGGCATACTGAAGCTTTCTTT
D gene: .
V gene: TRBV19
J gene: TRBJ1-1
clone size: few

CDR3 protein: CASSSHGTGKETQYF
CDR3 DNA: TGTGCCAGCAGTTCCCACGGGACAGGGAAAGAGACCCAGTACTTC
D gene: TRBD1
V gene: TRBV6-6
J gene: TRBJ2-5
clone size: .

CDR3 protein: CASYKTVSGTTYNEQFF
CDR3 DNA: TGTGCCAGCTATAAGACAGTGAGCGGGACCACGTACAATGAGCAGTTCTTC
D gene: TRBD2
V gene: TRBV28
J gene: TRBJ2-1
clone size: .

CDR3 protein: CASSPSQNTEAFF
CDR3 DNA: TGTGCCAGCTCACCAAGTCAGAACACTGAAGCTTTCTTT
D gene: .
V gene: TRBV18
J gene: TRBJ1-1
clone size: .

CDR3 protein: CASSLEGHYEQYF
CDR3 DNA: TGTGCCAGCAGCTTAGAAGGCCACTACGAGCAGTACTTC
D gene: .
V gene: TRBV11-2
J gene: TRBJ2-7
clone size: .

CDR3 protein: CASSEPLAGVNEQFF
CDR3 DNA: TGTGCCAGCAGTGAACCGCTAGCGGGAGTTAATGAGCAGTTCTTC
D gene: TRBD2
V gene: TRBV25-1
J gene: TRBJ2-1
clone size: .

CDR3 protein: CASSLDVDGSLKTQYF
CDR3 DNA: TGTGCCAGTAGTCTGGACGTGGACGGCTCCCTAAAGACCCAGTACTTC
D gene: .
V gene: TRBV19
J gene: TRBJ2-5
clone size: once

CDR3 protein: CASSLGLGVYGYTF
CDR3 DNA: TGTGCCAGCAGCTTAGGGTTAGGAGTCTATGGCTACACCTTC
D gene: .
V gene: TRBV7-2
J gene: TRBJ1-2
clone size: .

CDR3 protein: CASSKDRYTEAFF
CDR3 DNA: TGTGCCAGCAGTAAAGACAGGTACACTGAAGCTTTCTTT
D gene: .
V gene: TRBV6-5
J gene: TRBJ1-1
clone size: few

CDR3 protein: CASRGGSRYNSPLHF
CDR3 DNA: TGTGCCAGCAGAGGCGGGAGCCGCTATAATTCACCCCTCCACTTT
D gene: .
V gene: TRBV6-1
J gene: TRBJ1-6
clone size: .

CDR3 protein: CASSYSAGGSGNEQFF
CDR3 DNA: TGTGCCAGCAGCTATTCAGCGGGAGGGAGCGGCAATGAGCAGTTCTTC
D gene: TRBD2
V gene: TRBV11-3
J gene: TRBJ2-1
clone size: .

CDR3 protein: CASSSAAGGLQPQHF
CDR3 DNA: TGTGCCAGCAGCTCCGCCGCAGGGGGACTTCAGCCCCAGCATTTT
D gene: TRBD1
V gene: TRBV7-2
J gene: TRBJ1-5
clone size: .

CDR3 protein: CASSYRVIGDEKLFF
CDR3 DNA: TGTGCCAGCAGTTACAGGGTGATTGGAGATGAAAAACTGTTTTTT
D gene: .
V gene: TRBV6-6
J gene: TRBJ1-4
clone size: once

CDR3 protein: CASTSLAGGPQQYF
CDR3 DNA: TGTGCCAGCACATCACTAGCGGGAGGACCCCAGCAGTACTTC
D gene: TRBD2
V gene: TRBV11-2
J gene: TRBJ2-5
clone size: once

CDR3 protein: CAWRGQALLNSPLHF
CDR3 DNA: TGTGCCTGGAGGGGACAGGCTCTACTTAATTCACCCCTCCACTTT
D gene: TRBD1
V gene: TRBV30
J gene: TRBJ1-6
clone size: .

CDR3 protein: CASSPPGGQSYEQYF
CDR3 DNA: TGTGCCAGCAGCCCCCCAGGGGGACAGTCCTACGAGCAGTACTTC
D gene: TRBD1
V gene: TRBV28
J gene: TRBJ2-7
clone size: .

CDR3 protein: CASSLDRGNSPLHF
CDR3 DNA: TGTGCCAGCAGCCTGGACAGGGGGAATTCACCCCTCCACTTT
D gene: TRBD1
V gene: TRBV4-2
J gene: TRBJ1-6
clone size: .

CDR3 protein: CASSEGVMNTGELFF
CDR3 DNA: TGTGCCAGCAGTGAAGGGGTCATGAACACCGGGGAGCTGTTTTTT
D gene: .
V gene: TRBV2
J gene: TRBJ2-2
clone size: .

CDR3 protein: CATSRDFTSGSETQYF
CDR3 DNA: TGTGCCACCAGCAGAGATTTCACTAGCGGGAGTGAGACCCAGTACTTC
D gene: TRBD2
V gene: TRBV15
J gene: TRBJ2-5
clone size: .

CDR3 protein: CASSYGPRGLFTEAFF
CDR3 DNA: TGTGCCAGCAGTTACGGCCCCAGGGGCCTATTCACTGAAGCTTTCTTT
D gene: .
V gene: TRBV6-5
J gene: TRBJ1-1
clone size: .

CDR3 protein: CASSLEGKGIGNYGYTF
CDR3 DNA: TGTGCCAGCAGTTTAGAGGGCAAGGGGATCGGGAACTATGGCTACACCTTC
D gene: .
V gene: TRBV28
J gene: TRBJ1-2
clone size: few

CDR3 protein: CASRRVGQGAPGANVLTF
CDR3 DNA: TGTGCCAGCAGAAGGGTAGGACAGGGGGCGCCTGGGGCCAACGTCCTGACTTTC
D gene: TRBD1
V gene: TRBV28
J gene: TRBJ2-6
clone size: .

CDR3 protein: CASSPSGVREQYF
CDR3 DNA: TGTGCCAGCTCACCCTCCGGGGTCCGGGAGCAGTACTTC
D gene: .
V gene: TRBV18
J gene: TRBJ2-7
clone size: .

CDR3 protein: CASSQAGNTIYF
CDR3 DNA: TGCGCCAGCAGTCAAGCTGGAAACACCATATATTTT
D gene: .
V gene: TRBV23-1
J gene: TRBJ1-3
clone size: .

CDR3 protein: CASSMNPGTANNEQFF
CDR3 DNA: TGCGCCAGCAGCATGAATCCCGGGACAGCGAACAATGAGCAGTTCTTC
D gene: TRBD1
V gene: TRBV5-1
J gene: TRBJ2-1
clone size: .

CDR3 protein: CASTSLGQGYNEQFF
CDR3 DNA: TGCGCCAGCACCTCGTTGGGACAGGGTTACAATGAGCAGTTCTTC
D gene: TRBD1
V gene: TRBV5-1
J gene: TRBJ2-1
clone size: .

CDR3 protein: CASSPPGRRRNVGVRQFF
CDR3 DNA: TGTGCCAGCTCACCACCGGGGAGGAGGAGGAATGTGGGAGTGCGGCAGTTCTTC
D gene: .
V gene: TRBV18
J gene: TRBJ2-1
clone size: few

CDR3 protein: CASSREDGLASNEQFF
CDR3 DNA: TGTGCCAGTAGTCGAGAAGACGGACTAGCGTCCAATGAGCAGTTCTTC
D gene: TRBD2
V gene: TRBV19
J gene: TRBJ2-1
clone size: .

CDR3 protein: CASSLLGSANTGELFF
CDR3 DNA: TGTGCCAGCAGCTTGTTGGGCAGCGCCAACACCGGGGAGCTGTTTTTT
D gene: .
V gene: TRBV5-6
J gene: TRBJ2-2
clone size: few